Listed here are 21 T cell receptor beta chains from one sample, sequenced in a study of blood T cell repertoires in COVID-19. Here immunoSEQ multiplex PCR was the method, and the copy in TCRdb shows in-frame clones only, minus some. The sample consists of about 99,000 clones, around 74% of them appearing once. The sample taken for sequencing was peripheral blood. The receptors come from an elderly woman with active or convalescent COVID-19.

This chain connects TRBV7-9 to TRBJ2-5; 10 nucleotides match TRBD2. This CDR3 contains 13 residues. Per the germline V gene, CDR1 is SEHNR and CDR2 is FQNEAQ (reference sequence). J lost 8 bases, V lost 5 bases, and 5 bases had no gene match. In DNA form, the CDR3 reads TGTGCCAGCAGCCGTAGCGGGAGGCCTACCCAGTACTTC. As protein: CASSRSGRPTQYF.

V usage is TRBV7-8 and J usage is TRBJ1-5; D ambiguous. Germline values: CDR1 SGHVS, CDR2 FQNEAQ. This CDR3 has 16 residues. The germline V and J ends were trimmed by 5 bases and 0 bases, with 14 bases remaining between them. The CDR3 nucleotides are TGTGCCAGCAGCCCGAGGAGACTTGGTAGCAATCAGCCCCAGCATTTT. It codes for CASSPRRLGSNQPQHF.

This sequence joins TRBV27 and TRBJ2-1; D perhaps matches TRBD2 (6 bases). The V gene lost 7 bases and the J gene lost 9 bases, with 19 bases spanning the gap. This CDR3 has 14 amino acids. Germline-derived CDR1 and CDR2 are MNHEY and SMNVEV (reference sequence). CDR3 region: CASTNTPGGIEQFF. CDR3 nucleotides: TGTGCCAGCACGAATACTCCCGGGGGAATTGAGCAGTTCTTC.

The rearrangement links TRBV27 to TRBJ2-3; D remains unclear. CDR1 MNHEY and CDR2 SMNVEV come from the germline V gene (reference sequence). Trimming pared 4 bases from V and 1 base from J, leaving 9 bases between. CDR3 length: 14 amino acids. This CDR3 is CASSSPSGTDTQYF. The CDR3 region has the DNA TGTGCCAGCAGTTCCCCTTCTGGCACAGATACGCAGTATTTT.

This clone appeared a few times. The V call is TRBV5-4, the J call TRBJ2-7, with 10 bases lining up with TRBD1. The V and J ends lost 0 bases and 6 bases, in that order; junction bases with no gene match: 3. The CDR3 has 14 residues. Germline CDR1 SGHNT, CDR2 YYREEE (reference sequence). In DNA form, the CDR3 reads TGTGCCAGCAGCTTGGTGGGACAGGGGACCGAGCAGTACTTC. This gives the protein CASSLVGQGTEQYF. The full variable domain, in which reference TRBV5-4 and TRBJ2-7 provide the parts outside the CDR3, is ETGVTQSPTHLIKTRGQQVTLRCSSQSGHNTVSWYQQALGQGPQFIFQYYREEENGRGNFPPRFSGLQFPNYSSELNVNALELDDSALYLCASSLVGQGTEQYFGPGTRLTVT.

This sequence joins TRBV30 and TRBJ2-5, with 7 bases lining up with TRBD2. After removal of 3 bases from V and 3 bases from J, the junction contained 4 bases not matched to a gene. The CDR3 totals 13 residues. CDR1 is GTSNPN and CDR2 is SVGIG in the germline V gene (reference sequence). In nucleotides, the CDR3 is TGTGCCTGGAGCCTAGCGGAGGAAGAGACCCAGTACTTC. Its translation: CAWSLAEEETQYF.

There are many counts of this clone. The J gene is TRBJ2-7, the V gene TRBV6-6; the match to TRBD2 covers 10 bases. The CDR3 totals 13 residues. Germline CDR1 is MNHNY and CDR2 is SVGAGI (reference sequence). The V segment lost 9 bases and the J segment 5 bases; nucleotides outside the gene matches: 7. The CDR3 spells CASKLAGINEQYF. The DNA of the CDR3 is TGTGCCAGTAAACTAGCGGGAATCAACGAGCAGTACTTC.

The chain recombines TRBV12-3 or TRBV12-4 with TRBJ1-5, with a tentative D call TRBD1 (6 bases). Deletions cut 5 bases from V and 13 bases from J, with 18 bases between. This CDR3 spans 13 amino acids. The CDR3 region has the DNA TGTGCCAGCAGTCCAAACCGGGGGGGGCCGCAGCATTTT. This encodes CASSPNRGGPQHF.

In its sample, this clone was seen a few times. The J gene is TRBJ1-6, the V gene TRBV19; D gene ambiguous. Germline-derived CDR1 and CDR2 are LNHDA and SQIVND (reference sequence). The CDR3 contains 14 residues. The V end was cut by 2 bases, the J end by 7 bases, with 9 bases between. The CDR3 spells CASSILNWNSPLHF. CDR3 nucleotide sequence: TGTGCCAGTAGTATATTGAACTGGAATTCACCCCTCCACTTT.

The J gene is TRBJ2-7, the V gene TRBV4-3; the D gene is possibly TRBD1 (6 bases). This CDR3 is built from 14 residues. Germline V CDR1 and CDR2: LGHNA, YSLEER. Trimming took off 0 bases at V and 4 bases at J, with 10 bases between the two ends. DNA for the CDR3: TGCGCCAGCAGCCAAGACTGGGGGCTTTACGAGCAGTACTTC. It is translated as CASSQDWGLYEQYF.

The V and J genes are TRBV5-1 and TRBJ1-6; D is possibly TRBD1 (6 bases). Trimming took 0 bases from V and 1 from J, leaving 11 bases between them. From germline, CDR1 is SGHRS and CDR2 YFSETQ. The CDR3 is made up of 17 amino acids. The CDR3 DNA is TGCGCCAGCAGCTTGGACCAGGGGCTATCCTATAATTCACCCCTCCACTTT. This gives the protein CASSLDQGLSYNSPLHF.

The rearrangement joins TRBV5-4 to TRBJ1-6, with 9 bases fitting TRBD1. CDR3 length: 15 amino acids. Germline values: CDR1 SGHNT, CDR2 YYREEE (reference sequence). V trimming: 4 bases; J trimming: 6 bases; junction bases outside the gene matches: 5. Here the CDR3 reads CASSGTGSGNSPLHF. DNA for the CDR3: TGTGCCAGCAGCGGGACAGGGTCTGGTAATTCACCCCTCCACTTT.

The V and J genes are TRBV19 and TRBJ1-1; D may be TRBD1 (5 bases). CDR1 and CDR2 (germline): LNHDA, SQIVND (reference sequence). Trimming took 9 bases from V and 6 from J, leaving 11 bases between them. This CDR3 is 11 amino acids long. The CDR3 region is CASQGYAEAFF. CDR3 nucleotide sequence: TGTGCCAGCCAGGGTTACGCTGAAGCTTTCTTT.

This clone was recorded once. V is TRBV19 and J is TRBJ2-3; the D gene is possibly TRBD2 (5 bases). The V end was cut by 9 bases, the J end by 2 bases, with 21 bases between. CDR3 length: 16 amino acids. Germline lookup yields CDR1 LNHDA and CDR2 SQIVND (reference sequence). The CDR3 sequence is CASRSPSSSLTDTQYF. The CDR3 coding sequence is TGTGCCAGCCGTTCCCCCTCTAGCAGCCTCACAGATACGCAGTATTTT.

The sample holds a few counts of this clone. CDR3 loop: CASSLGSGTGNRGQYF. The CDR3 nucleotides are TGTGCCAGCAGCTTGGGGTCCGGGACAGGGAACAGGGGGCAGTACTTC. This sequence joins TRBV5-8 and TRBJ2-7, with 9 bases that match TRBD1. V shed 0 bases, J shed 9 bases, and the junction held 13 bases outside the gene matches. The CDR3 length is 16 residues. Germline lookup yields CDR1 SGHTS and CDR2 YDEGEE.

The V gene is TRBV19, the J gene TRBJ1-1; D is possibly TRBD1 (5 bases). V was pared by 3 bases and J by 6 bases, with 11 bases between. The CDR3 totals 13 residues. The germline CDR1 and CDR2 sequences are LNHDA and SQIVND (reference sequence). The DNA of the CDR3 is TGTGCCAGTAGTATGGAAGGGGTTGCTGAAGCTTTCTTT. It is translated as CASSMEGVAEAFF.

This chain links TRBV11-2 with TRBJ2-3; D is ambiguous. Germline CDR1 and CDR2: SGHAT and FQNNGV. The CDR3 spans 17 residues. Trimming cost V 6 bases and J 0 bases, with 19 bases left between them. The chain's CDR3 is CASRPVRVKISTDTQYF. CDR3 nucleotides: TGTGCCAGCAGGCCCGTTCGCGTCAAAATAAGCACAGATACGCAGTATTTT.

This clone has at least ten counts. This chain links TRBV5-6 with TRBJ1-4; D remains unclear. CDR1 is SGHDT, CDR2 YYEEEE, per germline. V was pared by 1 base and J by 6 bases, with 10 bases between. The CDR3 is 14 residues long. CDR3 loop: CASSLWGEDEKLFF. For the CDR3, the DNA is TGTGCCAGCAGCTTGTGGGGAGAAGATGAAAAACTGTTTTTT.

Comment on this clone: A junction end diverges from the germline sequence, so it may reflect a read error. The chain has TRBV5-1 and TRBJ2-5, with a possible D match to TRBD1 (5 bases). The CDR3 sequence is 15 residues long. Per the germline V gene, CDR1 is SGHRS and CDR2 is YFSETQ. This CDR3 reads CASRTGQGWQETQYF. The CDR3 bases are TGTGCCAGCAGGACCGGGCAGGGCTGGCAAGAGACCCAGTACTTC.

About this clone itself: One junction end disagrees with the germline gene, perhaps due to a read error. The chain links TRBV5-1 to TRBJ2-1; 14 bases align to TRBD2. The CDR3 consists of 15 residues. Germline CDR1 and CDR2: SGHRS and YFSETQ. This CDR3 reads CASSSTGLAGVDQFF. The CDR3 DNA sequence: TGTGCCAGCAGCTCGACGGGACTAGCGGGAGTCGACCAGTTCTTC.

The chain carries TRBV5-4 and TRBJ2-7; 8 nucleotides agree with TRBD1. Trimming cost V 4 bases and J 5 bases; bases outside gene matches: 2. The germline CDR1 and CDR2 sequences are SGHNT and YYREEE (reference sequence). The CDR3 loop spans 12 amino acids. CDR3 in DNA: TGTGCCAGCAGCCAGACAGGGGACGAGCAGTACTTC. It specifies CASSQTGDEQYF.